Detailed here is one T cell receptor (beta chain). One entry per CDR3 protein, called by TCRdb with MiXCR from the 5' RACE reads. Of about 350,000 distinct CDR3 sequences listed, 12% to 15% were seen once; the top ten hold 22%. These data originate in a study of T-cell memory formation after mild COVID-19. The sequenced sample consisted of PBMCs or a T cell subset sorted from them (not recorded which). The receptor was derived from a man aged 18 to 30 who had mild COVID-19 (a few samples of this study predate the infection). Cell type and time point are not known.

CDR3: CASSSPVQGFYEQYF. Written as DNA, the CDR3 is TGTGCCAGCAGCTCCCCTGTGCAGGGGTTCTACGAGCAGTACTTC. The gene calls are TRBV11-2 and TRBJ2-7, with D possibly TRBD1 on 6 matching bases. The germline V gene encodes CDR1 SGHAT and CDR2 FQNNGV. The CDR3 loop spans 15 amino acids. Trimming cost V 4 bases and J 3 bases, with 16 bases left between them. Complete variable domain (other parts from reference TRBV11-2 and TRBJ2-7): EAGVAQSPRYKIIEKRQSVAFWCNPISGHATLYWYQQILGQGPKLLIQFQNNGVVDDSQLPKDRFSAERLKGVDSTLKIQPAKLEDSAVYLCASSSPVQGFYEQYFGPGTRLTVT.